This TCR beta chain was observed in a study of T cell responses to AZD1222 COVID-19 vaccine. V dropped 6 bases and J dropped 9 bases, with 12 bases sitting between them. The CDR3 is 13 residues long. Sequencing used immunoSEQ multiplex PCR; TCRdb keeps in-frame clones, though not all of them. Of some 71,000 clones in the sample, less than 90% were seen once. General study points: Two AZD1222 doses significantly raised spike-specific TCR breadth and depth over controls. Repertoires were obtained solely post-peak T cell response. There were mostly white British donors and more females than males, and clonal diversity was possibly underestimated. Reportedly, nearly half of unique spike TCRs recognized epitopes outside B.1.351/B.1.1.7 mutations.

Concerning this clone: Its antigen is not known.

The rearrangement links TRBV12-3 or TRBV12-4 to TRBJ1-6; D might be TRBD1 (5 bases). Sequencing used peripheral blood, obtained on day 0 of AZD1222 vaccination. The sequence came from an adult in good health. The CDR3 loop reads CASSLGQGSPLHF. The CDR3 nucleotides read TGTGCCAGCAGCCTTGGGCAGGGTTCACCCCTCCACTTT.